This T cell receptor (beta chain) was sequenced during a study of early T cells in non-severe SARS-CoV-2 infection. This clonotype was detected a few times. This CDR3 comprises 15 residues. CDR1 is MGHRA and CDR2 is YSYEKL in the germline V gene. Deletions cut 0 bases from V and 7 bases from J, with 15 bases between. TCRdb analysed the 5' RACE reads with MiXCR anew, one entry per CDR3 protein. Counted here are over 90,000 distinct CDR3 sequences, 13% occurring once; the ten biggest clones make up approximately 6.4%. Sequenced input: whole blood. V usage is TRBV4-1 and J usage is TRBJ2-5, with D possibly being TRBD1 or TRBD2 (5 bases each). The source is an adult who was a healthcare worker with PCR-confirmed SARS-CoV-2 infection or an uninfected control (not recorded which). CDR3 bases: TGCGCCAGCAGCCAAGAAGGGGCGCAGAGCGGGACCCAGTACTTC. Encoded protein: CASSQEGAQSGTQYF.